The T cell receptor beta chain under discussion was sequenced for a study of blood T cell repertoires in COVID-19. Study background: The analysed material was cDNA or gDNA that came from T cells, B-cell-depleted T cells, or PBMCs.

V lost 5 bases to trimming and J lost 0 bases, with 7 bases between them. The CDR3 contains 14 residues. CDR1 is MNHEY and CDR2 is SMNVEV in the germline V gene (reference sequence). Per the original methods: Amplifying reference gene primers gave estimates of nucleated cell counts. Assay used: immunoSEQ multiplex PCR; TCRdb lists only in-frame clones, some missing. The V and J calls and clone size come from that table; D and trimming were worked out from the DNA. The table includes 97,000 or so clones, around 80% detected once. Sequencing input: peripheral blood. V gene TRBV27 combines with J gene TRBJ2-2; D is unclear. The receptor comes from a man aged 55 to 70 with active or convalescent COVID-19. CDR3: CASSLSANTGELFF. The CDR3 bases are TGTGCCAGCAGTCTCTCGGCGAACACCGGGGAGCTGTTTTTT.